This entry concerns a single TCR beta chain. No antigen is known for it. This record comes from a study of vaccination and CD4 T cells after COVID-19. Background on the study: Median time from second vaccine dose to sampling was roughly 76 days (14 to 241).

The treatment denotes: roughly 10-day PBMC culture with coronavirus spike peptide pools or control peptides (ViraFEST assay). Per-well cultures of two million PBMCs received roughly 9.3 IU/ml IL-2 and approximately 9.4 ug/ml peptide pools. Germline V gene lookup returns CDR1 SGHRS and CDR2 YFSETQ. The V and J ends lost 4 bases and 4 bases respectively, with 20 bases between them. This CDR3 contains 16 residues. The assay that was used to sequence DNA from cultured CD4+ T cells was the Oncomine TCR Beta short-read assay. TCRdb reprocessed the PCR reads via MiXCR and lists one record per CDR3 protein. The sample has about 21,000 distinct CDR3 sequences, approximately 60% seen once.

Material for sequencing was CD4+ T cells from blood, cultured in vitro. The sequence came from a human donor who had recovered from COVID-19. The chain is built from TRBV5-1 and TRBJ1-1; maybe TRBD1 (6 bases). The CDR3 reads CASSVFTGTRLTEAFF. CDR3 in DNA: TGCGCCAGCAGCGTATTTACCGGGACACGGCTCACTGAAGCTTTCTTT.